This T cell receptor beta chain was sequenced in a study of T cell responses to AZD1222 COVID-19 vaccine. Study-wide findings and caveats: The peak T cell response came first, and repertoires were sampled only after it. Only five or six AZD1222 recipients tested seropositive at baseline.

The V end lost 5 bases, the J end lost 6 bases, and 5 bases lay between the germline ends. This CDR3 has 11 residues. Germline assignment: CDR1 LGHDT and CDR2 YNNKEL (reference sequence). In regard to this clone: Its cognate antigen is unknown.

Profiled with immunoSEQ multiplex PCR; TCRdb holds only in-frame clones, not every one. The data contain about 130,000 clones, 88% of them seen just once; the ten biggest clones take up 4% to 4.5%. Sequences were derived from peripheral blood, sampled on day 0 of AZD1222 vaccination. The receptor was isolated from an adult in good health. This chain links TRBV3-1 (or the pseudogene TRBV3-2) with TRBJ2-1; D gene ambiguous. CDR3 coding DNA: TGTGCCAGCAGCTTTTTCAATGAGCAGTTCTTC. This gives the protein CASSFFNEQFF.